Listed below are T cell receptor beta chains from one sample, sequenced in a study of T-cell reconstitution after alpha-beta-depleted transplantation in children. Each CDR3 protein is one row after TCRdb ran MiXCR on the PCR reads. The table includes some 350,000 distinct CDR3 sequences, roughly 17% detected once. The starting material was PBMCs, mostly from graft donor cells, obtained 360 days after TCRalphabeta/CD19-depleted stem cell transplant. Receptors originate from a male patient aged 2 to 9 who had a stem cell transplant for acute lymphoblastic leukemia, so the T cells may come from the graft donor. The CDR3 runs from the conserved cysteine through the conserved F or W. The D gene is left open where the match is weak. Clone sizes are given selectively: once, few, many, or a class where the clone is expanded.

V gene	D gene	clone size	J gene	CDR3 protein	CDR3 DNA
TRBV19	TRBD1	few	TRBJ2-7	CASSPSGALGQRASYEQYF	TGTGCCAGTAGCCCGTCTGGAGCTTTGGGACAGAGAGCCTCCTACGAGCAGTACTTC
TRBV5-1	-	-	TRBJ2-2	CASTEQGWTGELFF	TGCGCCAGCACAGAACAGGGTTGGACCGGGGAGCTGTTTTTT
TRBV20-1	TRBD2	-	TRBJ2-3	CSAIPKRESTDTQYF	TGCAGTGCTATTCCCAAGCGGGAGAGCACAGATACGCAGTATTTT
TRBV7-9	-	-	TRBJ2-1	CASSLARTNEQFF	TGTGCCAGCAGCTTAGCCAGGACGAATGAGCAGTTCTTC
TRBV20-1	-	few	TRBJ1-5	CSARRSGERGQPQHF	TGCAGTGCTAGACGGTCTGGGGAAAGGGGACAGCCCCAGCATTTT
TRBV29-1	-	many	TRBJ2-6	CSVEAQDSFSGANVLTF	TGCAGCGTTGAAGCCCAGGACAGCTTCTCTGGGGCCAACGTCCTGACTTTC
TRBV12-3/TRBV12-4	-	many	TRBJ2-1	CASSFLGGNEQFF	TGTGCCAGCAGTTTCCTAGGAGGCAATGAGCAGTTCTTC
TRBV29-1	-	many	TRBJ2-1	CSVGRGLKDNEQFF	TGCAGCGTTGGTCGAGGGTTAAAGGACAATGAGCAGTTCTTC
TRBV4-2	-	few	TRBJ1-4	CASSQDVPDGRNEKLFF	TGTGCCAGCAGCCAAGATGTTCCGGACGGCCGGAATGAAAAACTGTTTTTT
TRBV6-1	-	many	TRBJ2-1	CASSQDYNGREQFF	TGTGCCAGCAGTCAGGACTACAACGGGCGTGAGCAGTTCTTC
TRBV7-2	-	-	TRBJ2-5	CASRPGGLAGETQYF	TGTGCCAGCCGCCCTGGGGGGTTGGCGGGGGAGACCCAGTACTTC
TRBV7-8	TRBD2	few	TRBJ2-7	CASSLGREGYEQYF	TGTGCCAGCAGCTTAGGAAGGGAGGGTTACGAGCAGTACTTC
TRBV5-1	-	-	TRBJ2-3	CASSLLSGTDTQYF	TGCGCCAGCAGCTTGCTTAGCGGCACAGATACGCAGTATTTT
TRBV7-9	TRBD1	many	TRBJ2-4	CASSSFGTGHTKNIQYF	TGTGCCAGCAGCTCCTTCGGGACAGGGCACACCAAAAACATTCAGTACTTC
TRBV7-2	-	-	TRBJ1-2	CASSLAPGPNYGYTF	TGTGCCAGCAGCTTAGCGCCAGGGCCTAACTATGGCTACACCTTC
TRBV27	-	-	TRBJ2-7	CASSLLGTPIYEQYF	TGTGCCAGCAGTTTATTAGGGACCCCTATTTACGAGCAGTACTTC
TRBV28	-	few	TRBJ2-5	CASSLWSEGETQYF	TGTGCCAGCAGTTTATGGTCCGAGGGAGAGACCCAGTACTTC
TRBV24-1	-	few	TRBJ2-6	CATSDLAAGSSGANVLTF	TGTGCCACCAGTGATTTGGCGGCGGGGTCCTCTGGGGCCAACGTCCTGACTTTC
TRBV20-1	-	-	TRBJ2-1	CSARERLLNAYNEQFF	TGCAGTGCTAGAGAGCGCCTACTCAATGCCTACAATGAGCAGTTCTTC
TRBV6-1	TRBD2	-	TRBJ2-3	CASSRGGPTDTQYF	TGTGCCAGCAGCCGGGGGGGCCCCACGGATACGCAGTATTTT
TRBV28	-	few	TRBJ2-7	CASRAAGRAYEQYF	TGTGCCAGCAGGGCGGCTGGACGGGCCTACGAGCAGTACTTC
TRBV28	-	few	TRBJ2-7	CASSPVLSEQYF	TGTGCCAGCAGTCCAGTTCTTTCTGAGCAGTACTTC
TRBV4-3	-	few	TRBJ2-7	CASSQGSFGAASYEQYF	TGCGCCAGCAGCCAGGGTTCCTTCGGAGCGGCGTCCTACGAGCAGTACTTC
TRBV20-1	TRBD2	-	TRBJ2-7	CSASDGTSAYEQYF	TGCAGTGCTAGCGACGGGACTAGCGCCTACGAGCAGTACTTC
TRBV10-3	TRBD2	-	TRBJ2-2	CAISSSGANTGELFF	TGTGCCATCAGTTCTAGCGGCGCGAACACCGGGGAGCTGTTTTTT